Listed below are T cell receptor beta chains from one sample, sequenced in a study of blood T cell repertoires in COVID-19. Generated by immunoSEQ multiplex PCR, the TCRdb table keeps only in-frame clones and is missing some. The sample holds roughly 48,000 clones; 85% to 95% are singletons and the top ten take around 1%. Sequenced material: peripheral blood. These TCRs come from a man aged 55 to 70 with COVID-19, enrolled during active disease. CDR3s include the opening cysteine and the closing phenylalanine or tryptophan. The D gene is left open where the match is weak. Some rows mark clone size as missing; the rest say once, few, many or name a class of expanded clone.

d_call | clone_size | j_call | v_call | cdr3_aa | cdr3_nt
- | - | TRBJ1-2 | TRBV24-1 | CATSDDNNYGYTF | TGTGCCACCAGTGACGACAACAACTATGGCTACACCTTC
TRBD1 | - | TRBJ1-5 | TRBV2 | CASREGQINQPQHF | TGTGCCAGCAGGGAGGGACAGATCAATCAGCCCCAGCATTTT
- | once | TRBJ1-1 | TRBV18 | CASSGRGDTEAFF | TGTGCCAGCTCAGGGAGGGGAGACACTGAAGCTTTCTTT
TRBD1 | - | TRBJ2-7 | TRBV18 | CASSPRTGAYEQYF | TGTGCCAGCTCACCTCGGACAGGGGCCTACGAGCAGTACTTC
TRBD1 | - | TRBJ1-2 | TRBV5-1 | CASSSGGQTYGYTF | TGCGCCAGCAGCTCCGGGGGACAGACCTATGGCTACACCTTC
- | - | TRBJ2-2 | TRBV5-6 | CASSSGQLANTGELFF | TGTGCCAGCAGCTCAGGACAGCTGGCGAACACCGGGGAGCTGTTTTTT
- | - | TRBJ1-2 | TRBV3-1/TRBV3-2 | CASSHYSGGYTF | TGTGCCAGCAGCCACTACAGTGGGGGCTACACCTTC
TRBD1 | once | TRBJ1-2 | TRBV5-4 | CASSLEQGGGYTF | TGTGCCAGCAGCTTGGAACAGGGGGGTGGCTACACCTTC
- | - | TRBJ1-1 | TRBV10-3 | CAISEWGKEAFF | TGTGCCATCAGTGAATGGGGCAAAGAAGCTTTCTTT
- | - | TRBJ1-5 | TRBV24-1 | CATSDPGAVQPQHF | TGTGCCACCAGTGATCCAGGGGCAGTTCAGCCCCAGCATTTT
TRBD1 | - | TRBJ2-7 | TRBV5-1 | CASSFHRGVYEQYF | TGCGCCAGCAGCTTCCACAGGGGTGTGTACGAGCAGTACTTC
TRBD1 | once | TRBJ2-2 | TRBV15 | CATSRALQGATHTGELFF | TGTGCCACCAGCAGGGCCCTACAGGGGGCGACACACACCGGGGAGCTGTTTTTT
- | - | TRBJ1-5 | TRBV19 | CASSIGGGSSNQPQHF | TGTGCCAGTAGTATAGGGGGCGGGAGTAGCAATCAGCCCCAGCATTTT